The 20 T cell receptor beta chains below all came from one sample that was sequenced in a study of T cell clusters in autoimmune cytopenias. TRB was amplified from roughly 270 ng of peripheral blood genomic DNA per sample. Multiplex touch-down PCR amplified TRB using TRB-A and TRB-B pools in one tube. TCRdb reprocessed the multiplex PCR reads; each CDR3 protein has one entry and no DNA is given. The table lists roughly 2,000 distinct CDR3 sequences. The specimen was peripheral blood. All receptors derive from a human donor with an autoimmune cytopenia or autoimmune hepatitis (not recorded which).

Measured by frequency, this clonotype is large. The rearrangement links TRBV13 to TRBJ2-2; TCRdb reports TRBD1, a call that lacks DNA to check it against. The CDR3 runs to 16 residues. The V gene's germline CDR1 is PRHDT and CDR2 FYEKMQ (reference sequence). Here the CDR3 reads CASSFGRPGHTGELFF.

The chain links TRBV28 to TRBJ1-1. The germline CDR1 and CDR2 sequences are MDHEN and SYDVKM. The CDR3 covers 11 residues. This chain's CDR3 is CASSFITEAFF.

In terms of frequency, this clonotype is medium-sized. The rearrangement joins TRBV20-1 to TRBJ2-1; TCRdb lists TRBD2, though no DNA is available to test this call. The CDR3 totals 14 residues. Germline V gene sequence: CDR1 DFQATT, CDR2 SNEGSKA (reference sequence). The CDR3 protein is CSAPDPRGGDEQFF.

This clonotype ranks as medium-sized in terms of frequency. The J gene is TRBJ1-3, the V gene TRBV27; TCRdb proposes TRBD1, but this gene call is untestable without DNA. The CDR3 sequence is 15 residues long. CDR1 MNHEY and CDR2 SMNVEV come from the germline V gene (reference sequence). The CDR3 spells CASSPIRGEGNTIYF.

This chain joins TRBV7-2 and TRBJ1-2; TCRdb lists TRBD1, though no DNA is available to test this call. The germline V gene encodes CDR1 SGHTA and CDR2 FQGNSA. This CDR3 is 14 amino acids long. CDR3 residues: CASSLAGTGNGYTF.

Measured by frequency, this clonotype is large. The rearrangement uses TRBV12-3 or TRBV12-4 and TRBJ2-7; TCRdb names TRBD1, which stays unverified in the absence of DNA. The CDR3 extends over 14 amino acids. CDR3 sequence reads: CASSPGQDLYEQYF.

This sequence joins TRBV21-1 and TRBJ2-1; TCRdb gives TRBD1 as the D gene, but with no DNA this cannot be confirmed. TRBV21-1 is an annotated pseudogene. The CDR3 sequence is 18 residues long. This chain's CDR3 is CASSIPTQGGSSYNEQFF.

According to its frequency, this clonotype is medium-sized. V is TRBV12-3 or TRBV12-4 and J is TRBJ1-2; TCRdb lists TRBD1, though no DNA is available to test this call. This CDR3 has 13 residues. The chain's CDR3 is CASGQQVNYGYTF.

This clonotype registers medium-sized by frequency. The chain uses TRBV7-2 and TRBJ2-2. The germline V gene encodes CDR1 SGHTA and CDR2 FQGNSA. The CDR3 is 13 amino acids. Here the CDR3 reads CASSDWVPGELFF.

According to its frequency, this clonotype is medium-sized. V gene TRBV20-1 combines with J gene TRBJ2-1; the D call of TRBD2 rests on TCRdb alone, since no DNA is present to check it. The CDR3 has 13 amino acids. Germline assignment: CDR1 DFQATT and CDR2 SNEGSKA (reference sequence). Here the CDR3 reads CSARGLAGNEQFF.

The gene calls are TRBV2 and TRBJ2-3; TCRdb picks TRBD1, but there is no DNA to check that call. The germline CDR1 and CDR2 sequences are SNHLY and FYNNEI. The CDR3 length is 13 residues. The CDR3 loop reads CASGGGPVDTQYF.

Considering frequency, this clonotype is medium-sized. This chain joins TRBV6-1 and TRBJ2-5; TCRdb returns TRBD1, unconfirmable since there is no DNA. The CDR3 length is 14 residues. The germline V gene encodes CDR1 MNHNS and CDR2 SASEGT. The CDR3 reads CASSPGGGRETQYF.

According to its frequency, this clonotype is medium-sized. CDR3 residues: CASSPTPGHQSSGNTIYF. This chain uses TRBV5-4 with TRBJ1-3; the TCRdb D gene call, TRBD1, has no DNA to confirm it. Looked up from germline, CDR1 is SGHNT and CDR2 is YYREEE (reference sequence). The CDR3 is 18 amino acids. The full variable domain, completed using reference TRBV5-4 and TRBJ1-3, is ETGVTQSPTHLIKTRGQQVTLRCSSQSGHNTVSWYQQALGQGPQFIFQYYREEENGRGNFPPRFSGLQFPNYSSELNVNALELDDSALYLCASSPTPGHQSSGNTIYFGEGSWLTVV.

This clonotype ranks as medium-sized (0.01 to 0.1%) in terms of frequency. The rearrangement uses TRBV5-1 and TRBJ1-2; TCRdb's D gene call, TRBD1, goes unchecked for lack of DNA. The CDR3 is made up of 13 amino acids. CDR1 is SGHRS, CDR2 YFSETQ, per germline. This CDR3 is CASSLQEPYGYTF.

The rearrangement uses TRBV20-1 and TRBJ2-5; TCRdb designates TRBD1, a call that cannot be tested without DNA. CDR1 DFQATT and CDR2 SNEGSKA come from the germline V gene (reference sequence). The CDR3 contains 12 residues. This CDR3 is CSGGKGQETQYF.

In terms of frequency, this clonotype is medium-sized (0.01 to 0.1%). The chain uses TRBV20-1 and TRBJ1-4; TCRdb names TRBD1, which stays unverified in the absence of DNA. This CDR3 is built from 14 residues. Germline V gene data show CDR1 as DFQATT and CDR2 as SNEGSKA (reference sequence). The CDR3 loop reads CSAAGHGPNEKLFF.

This clonotype is identified as medium-sized from frequency. The chain recombines TRBV5-6 with TRBJ2-7; the TCRdb call, TRBD2, lacks DNA for checking. The germline CDR1 and CDR2 sequences are SGHDT and YYEEEE. The CDR3 has 16 residues. The CDR3 loop is CASSLTAGTLTYEQYF.

The rearrangement uses TRBV4-1 and TRBJ2-3; TCRdb outputs TRBD1, but without DNA this stays unchecked. The CDR3 has 14 residues. Germline loops: CDR1 MGHRA, CDR2 YSYEKL. The chain's CDR3 is CASSQEGGTDTQYF.

This clonotype is deemed medium-sized by its frequency. This chain connects TRBV7-2 to TRBJ2-1; checking the TCRdb D call of TRBD1 is not possible without DNA. Germline loops: CDR1 SGHTA, CDR2 FQGNSA. The length of the CDR3 is 15 residues. The CDR3 here is CASSSAGHPTSEQFF.

The chain uses TRBV20-1 and TRBJ1-6; without DNA, the TCRdb call of TRBD1 cannot be checked. The CDR3 consists of 15 residues. CDR1 is DFQATT, CDR2 SNEGSKA, per germline (reference sequence). The CDR3 reads CSATTPGSPNSPLHF.